The 12 T cell receptor beta chains reported below all come from one sample, sequenced in a study of T cells in Graves' hyperthyroidism and ophthalmopathy. TCR beta CDR3 regions were amplified from RNA transcripts. In the first-round RT-PCR of the TCR CDR3, the HTBI primer set was used. TCRdb re-analysed the multiplex PCR reads in MiXCR, keeping a single row per CDR3 protein. The sample includes about 500,000 distinct CDR3 sequences, about 15% of them seen just once. The sample was blood. Receptors were obtained from a woman between 25 and 40 years old with Graves' ophthalmopathy.

The chain has TRBV5-8 and TRBJ2-5, with 10 bases matching TRBD1. The V gene's germline CDR1 is SGHTS and CDR2 YDEGEE. The CDR3 has 15 amino acids. Trimming removed 4 bases from V and 5 bases from J; junction bases left unmatched: 8. CDR3 sequence reads: CASSERQGARETQYF. The CDR3 DNA is TGTGCCAGCAGCGAGAGACAGGGGGCGCGTGAGACCCAGTACTTC.

This clonotype was observed at least ten times. V and J are TRBV5-6 and TRBJ1-1, with 7 nucleotides matching TRBD1. The CDR3 contains 15 residues. CDR1 SGHDT and CDR2 YYEEEE come from the germline V gene. J was trimmed by 3 bases and V by 2 bases; bases with no gene match: 7. CDR3 residues: CASSLGQVGHTEAFF. CDR3 coding DNA: TGTGCCAGCAGCTTAGGACAGGTTGGGCACACTGAAGCTTTCTTT.

At least ten counts were recorded for this clonotype. This chain links TRBV13 with TRBJ2-1; D possibly uses TRBD1 or TRBD2 (5 bases each). The V gene lost 1 base and the J gene lost 6 bases, with 13 bases spanning the gap. Germline-derived CDR1 and CDR2 are PRHDT and FYEKMQ (reference sequence). The CDR3 has 15 amino acids. The CDR3 DNA sequence: TGTGCCAGCAGCTTAGACCCGGGGCCCCCCAATGAGCAGTTCTTC. This translates into CASSLDPGPPNEQFF.

Only a few counts were recorded for this clonotype. This chain links TRBV28 with TRBJ1-6; 11 bases fit TRBD1. Trimming took 6 bases from V and 0 from J; bases not matched to a gene: 13. CDR1 MDHEN and CDR2 SYDVKM come from the germline V gene. The CDR3 is 20 residues long. CDR3 loop: CASSPRDRGKPSSYNSPLHF. In DNA form, the CDR3 reads TGTGCCAGCAGCCCCCGGGACAGGGGGAAACCGAGCTCCTATAATTCACCCCTCCACTTT.

This clonotype was observed a handful of times. The V and J genes are TRBV27 and TRBJ2-3; tentative D call: TRBD2 (6 bases). Per germline, CDR1 MNHEY and CDR2 SMNVEV (reference sequence). The CDR3 runs 15 residues. V lost 3 bases, J lost 2 bases, and 12 bases lay in between. The CDR3 region has the DNA TGTGCCAGCAGTTTCGGAGGGTATAACACAGATACGCAGTATTTT. Residues: CASSFGGYNTDTQYF.

The genes are TRBV19 and TRBJ2-6, with D perhaps matching TRBD2 (6 bases). In germline, CDR1 is LNHDA, CDR2 SQIVND (reference sequence). The germline V and J ends were trimmed by 3 bases and 2 bases, with 17 bases remaining between them. This CDR3 is built from 18 residues. The CDR3 DNA sequence: TGTGCCAGTAGTATCCCTACAGGAGGGAATCCTGGGGCCAACGTCCTGACTTTC. Translating gives CASSIPTGGNPGANVLTF. Full variable domain (outside the CDR3, taken from reference TRBV19 and TRBJ2-6): DGGITQSPKYLFRKEGQNVTLSCEQNLNHDAMYWYRQDPGQGLRLIYYSQIVNDFQKGDIAEGYSVSREKKESFPLTVTSAQKNPTAFYLCASSIPTGGNPGANVLTFGAGSRLTVL.

In its sample, this clonotype was seen many times. The CDR3 DNA sequence: TGTGCCAGCAGTTATAATGCCCCGGGTGTGGGACAGAGAACCTACGAGCAGTACTTC. Translation gives CASSYNAPGVGQRTYEQYF. This chain uses TRBV6-1 with TRBJ2-7; 7 bases agree with TRBD1. Germline CDR1 and CDR2: MNHNS and SASEGT. V gave up 5 bases and J gave up 2 bases; unmatched junction bases: 21. This CDR3 has 19 amino acids.

Details on this clonotype: A read error is possible here, since a much larger clone lies one base away. The chain links TRBV20-1 to TRBJ1-5; 7 nucleotides match TRBD1. Trimming cost V 0 bases and J 2 bases; bases outside gene matches: 1. The CDR3 is made up of 14 amino acids. Germline V gene data show CDR1 as DFQATT and CDR2 as SNEGSKA (reference sequence). The CDR3 region is CSARDGTGNQPQHF. CDR3 DNA sequence: TGCAGTGCTAGAGATGGGACAGGCAATCAGCCCCAGCATTTT.

Regarding this clonotype: At one boundary the junction diverges from the germline segment, which might be a read error. This chain uses TRBV19 with TRBJ1-1, with D unclear. The CDR3 has 13 amino acids. Looked up from germline, CDR1 is LNHDA and CDR2 is SQIVND (reference sequence). CDR3 DNA sequence: TGTGCCAGTAGTCCCCAAGAGAACACTGAAGCTTCCTTT. Translating it yields CASSPQENTEASF.

This clonotype was seen a handful of times. The V gene is TRBV4-2, the J gene TRBJ1-3; D may be TRBD1 (5 bases). Deletions cut 1 base from V and 0 bases from J, with 10 bases between. This CDR3 contains 16 residues. Looked up from germline, CDR1 is LGHNA and CDR2 is YNFKEQ. In nucleotides, the CDR3 is TGTGCCAGCAGCCAAGCCGGGACGGGCTCTGGAAACACCATATATTTT. This encodes CASSQAGTGSGNTIYF.

This clonotype was counted ten times or more. This chain connects TRBV6-2 or TRBV6-3 to TRBJ1-5; D remains ambiguous. The V gene's germline CDR1 is MNHEY and CDR2 SVGEGT. This CDR3 spans 17 amino acids. With 8 bases removed from V and 0 bases from J, the gap between germline ends came to 20 bases. The CDR3 here is CASLNPHGQASNQPQHF. The CDR3 nucleotides read TGTGCCAGCCTTAATCCTCACGGGCAGGCTAGCAATCAGCCCCAGCATTTT.

Ten or more counts support this clonotype. The rearrangement links TRBV20-1 to TRBJ2-7; 9 bases agree with TRBD1. Germline trimming cut 1 base from V and 5 bases from J; bases unmatched to any gene: 9. This CDR3 contains 15 residues. Per the germline V gene, CDR1 is DFQATT and CDR2 is SNEGSKA (reference sequence). The CDR3 DNA reads as TGCAGTGCTAGAGGAGAGGGACAGGGATTCCACGAGCAGTACTTC. It codes for CSARGEGQGFHEQYF.